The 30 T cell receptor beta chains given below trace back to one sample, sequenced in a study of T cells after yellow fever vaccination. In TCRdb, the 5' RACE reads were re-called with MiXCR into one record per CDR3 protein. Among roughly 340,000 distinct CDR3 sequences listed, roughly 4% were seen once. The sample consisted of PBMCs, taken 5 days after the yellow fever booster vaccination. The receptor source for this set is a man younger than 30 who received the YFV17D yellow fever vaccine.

In nucleotides, the CDR3 is TGTGCCAGCAGCCTCGGACTAGCGGTTGTAGATACGCAGTATTTT. Residues: CASSLGLAVVDTQYF. The chain joins TRBV3-1 to TRBJ2-3; TRBD2 matches 10 bases. V was pared by 4 bases and J by 5 bases, with 6 bases of the junction left unmatched. CDR3 length: 15 residues. The germline V gene has CDR1 LGHDT and CDR2 YNNKEL (reference sequence).

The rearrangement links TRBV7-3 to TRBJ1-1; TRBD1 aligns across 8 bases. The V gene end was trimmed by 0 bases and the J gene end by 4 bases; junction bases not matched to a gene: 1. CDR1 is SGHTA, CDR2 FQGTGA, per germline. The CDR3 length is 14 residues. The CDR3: CASSLTQGATEAFF. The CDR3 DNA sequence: TGTGCCAGCAGCTTAACTCAGGGGGCCACTGAAGCTTTCTTT.

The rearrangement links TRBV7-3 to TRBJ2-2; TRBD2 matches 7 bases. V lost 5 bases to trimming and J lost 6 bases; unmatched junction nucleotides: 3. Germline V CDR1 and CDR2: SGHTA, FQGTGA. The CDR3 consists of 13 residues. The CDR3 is CASSRLAAGELFF. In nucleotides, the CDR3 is TGTGCCAGCAGCCGACTAGCCGCCGGGGAGCTGTTTTTT.

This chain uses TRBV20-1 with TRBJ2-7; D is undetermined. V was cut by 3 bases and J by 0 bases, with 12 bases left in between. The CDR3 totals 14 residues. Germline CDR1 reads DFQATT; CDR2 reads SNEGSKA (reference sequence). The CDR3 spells CSASRTASSYEQYF. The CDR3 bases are TGCAGTGCTAGTAGGACGGCGAGCTCCTACGAGCAGTACTTC.

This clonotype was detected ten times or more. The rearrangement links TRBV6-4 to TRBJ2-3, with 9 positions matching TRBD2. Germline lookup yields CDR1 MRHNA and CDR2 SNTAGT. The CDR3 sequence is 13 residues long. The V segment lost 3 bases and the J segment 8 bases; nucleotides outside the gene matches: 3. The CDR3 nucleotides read TGTGCCAGCAGTGATAAGACTAGCGGTACGCAGTATTTT. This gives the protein CASSDKTSGTQYF.

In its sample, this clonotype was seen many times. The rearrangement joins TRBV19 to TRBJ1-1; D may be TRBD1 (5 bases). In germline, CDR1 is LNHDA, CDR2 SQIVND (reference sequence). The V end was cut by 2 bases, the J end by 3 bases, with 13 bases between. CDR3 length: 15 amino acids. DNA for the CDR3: TGTGCCAGTAGTATAAATCCGGGAGGGGACACTGAAGCTTTCTTT. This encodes CASSINPGGDTEAFF. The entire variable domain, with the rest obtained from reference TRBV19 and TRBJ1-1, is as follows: DGGITQSPKYLFRKEGQNVTLSCEQNLNHDAMYWYRQDPGQGLRLIYYSQIVNDFQKGDIAEGYSVSREKKESFPLTVTSAQKNPTAFYLCASSINPGGDTEAFFGQGTRLTVV.

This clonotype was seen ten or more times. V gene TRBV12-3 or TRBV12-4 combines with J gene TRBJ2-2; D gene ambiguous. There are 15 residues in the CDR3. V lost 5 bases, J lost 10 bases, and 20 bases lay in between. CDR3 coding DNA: TGTGCCAGCAGTACAAACAATTTTCGTACGCCGGAGCTGTTTTTT. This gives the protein CASSTNNFRTPELFF.

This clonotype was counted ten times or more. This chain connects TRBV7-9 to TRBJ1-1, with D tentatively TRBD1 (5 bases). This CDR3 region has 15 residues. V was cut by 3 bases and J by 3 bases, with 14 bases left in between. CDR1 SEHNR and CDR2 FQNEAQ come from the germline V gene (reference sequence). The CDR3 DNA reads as TGTGCCAGCAGCTTCCCAGGTTTGGGGGACACTGAAGCTTTCTTT. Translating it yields CASSFPGLGDTEAFF.

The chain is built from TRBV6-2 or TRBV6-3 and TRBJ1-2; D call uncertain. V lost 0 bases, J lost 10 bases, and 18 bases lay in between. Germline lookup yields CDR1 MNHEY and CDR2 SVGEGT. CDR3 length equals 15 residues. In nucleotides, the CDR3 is TGTGCCAGCAGTTACTCCCAGGCGGGCCGTTTTGTCTACACCTTC. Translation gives CASSYSQAGRFVYTF.

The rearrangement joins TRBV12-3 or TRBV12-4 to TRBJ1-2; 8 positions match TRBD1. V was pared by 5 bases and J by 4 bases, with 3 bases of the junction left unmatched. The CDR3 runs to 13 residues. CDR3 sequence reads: CASSRDRRYGYTF. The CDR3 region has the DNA TGTGCCAGCAGTCGGGACAGGCGCTATGGCTACACCTTC.

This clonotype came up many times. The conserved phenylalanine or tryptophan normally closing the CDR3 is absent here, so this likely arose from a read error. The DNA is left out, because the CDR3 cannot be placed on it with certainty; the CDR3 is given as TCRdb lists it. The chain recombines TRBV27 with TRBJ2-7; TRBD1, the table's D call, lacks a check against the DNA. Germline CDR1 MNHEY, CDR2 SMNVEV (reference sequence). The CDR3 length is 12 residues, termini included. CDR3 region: CASSTGGTGLSL.

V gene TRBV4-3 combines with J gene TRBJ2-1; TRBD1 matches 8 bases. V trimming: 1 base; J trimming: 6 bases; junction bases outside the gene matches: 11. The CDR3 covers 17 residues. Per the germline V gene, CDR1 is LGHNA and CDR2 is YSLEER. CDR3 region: CASSQGSGRGRFNEQFF. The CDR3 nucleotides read TGCGCCAGCAGCCAAGGTTCCGGCAGGGGGCGCTTCAATGAGCAGTTCTTC.

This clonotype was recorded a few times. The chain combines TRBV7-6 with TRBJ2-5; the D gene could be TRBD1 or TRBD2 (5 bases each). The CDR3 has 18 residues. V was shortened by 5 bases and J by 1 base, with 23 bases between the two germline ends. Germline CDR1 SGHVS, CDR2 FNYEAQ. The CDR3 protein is CASSRGREDTGPQETQYF. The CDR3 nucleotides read TGTGCCAGCAGCCGGGGACGAGAGGATACGGGGCCCCAAGAGACCCAGTACTTC.

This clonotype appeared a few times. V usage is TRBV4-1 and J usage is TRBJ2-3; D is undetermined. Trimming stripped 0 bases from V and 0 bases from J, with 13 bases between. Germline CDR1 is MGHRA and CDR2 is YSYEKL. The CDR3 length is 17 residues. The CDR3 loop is CASSQDWATSSTDTQYF. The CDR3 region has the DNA TGCGCCAGCAGCCAAGATTGGGCGACCTCGAGCACAGATACGCAGTATTTT.

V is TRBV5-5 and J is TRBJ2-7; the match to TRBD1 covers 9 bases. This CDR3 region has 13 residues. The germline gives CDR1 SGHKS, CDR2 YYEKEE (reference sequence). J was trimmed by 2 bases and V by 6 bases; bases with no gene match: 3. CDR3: CASTGQGPYEQYV. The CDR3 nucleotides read TGTGCCAGCACCGGACAGGGGCCCTACGAGCAGTACGTC.

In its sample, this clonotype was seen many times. CDR3 in amino acids: CASSWGLIQETQYF. As DNA, the CDR3 is TGCGCCAGCAGCTGGGGACTGATCCAAGAGACCCAGTACTTC. V is TRBV5-1 and J is TRBJ2-5; possible D gene TRBD2, 6 bases. The length of the CDR3 is 14 residues. Germline CDR1 reads SGHRS; CDR2 reads YFSETQ. The V end lost 3 bases, the J end lost 1 base, and 10 bases lay between the germline ends.

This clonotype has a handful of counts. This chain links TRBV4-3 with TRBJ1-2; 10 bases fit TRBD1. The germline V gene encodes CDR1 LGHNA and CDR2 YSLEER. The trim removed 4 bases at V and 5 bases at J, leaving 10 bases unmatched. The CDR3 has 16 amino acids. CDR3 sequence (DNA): TGCGCCAGCAGCCCCTCTGGGACAGGGGTACGTTATGGCTACACCTTC. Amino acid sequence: CASSPSGTGVRYGYTF.

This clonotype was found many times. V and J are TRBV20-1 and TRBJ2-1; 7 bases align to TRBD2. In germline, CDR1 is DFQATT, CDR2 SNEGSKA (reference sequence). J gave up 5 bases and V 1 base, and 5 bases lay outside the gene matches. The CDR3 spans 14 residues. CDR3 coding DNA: TGCAGTGCTAGAGTGGCTAGCGGCAACAATGAGCAGTTCTTC. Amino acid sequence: CSARVASGNNEQFF.

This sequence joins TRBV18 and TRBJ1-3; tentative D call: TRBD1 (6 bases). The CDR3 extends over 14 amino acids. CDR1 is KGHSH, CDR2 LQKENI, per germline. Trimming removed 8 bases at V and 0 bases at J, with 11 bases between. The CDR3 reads CASNGQLSGNTIYF. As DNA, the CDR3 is TGTGCCAGCAACGGACAGCTCTCTGGAAACACCATATATTTT.

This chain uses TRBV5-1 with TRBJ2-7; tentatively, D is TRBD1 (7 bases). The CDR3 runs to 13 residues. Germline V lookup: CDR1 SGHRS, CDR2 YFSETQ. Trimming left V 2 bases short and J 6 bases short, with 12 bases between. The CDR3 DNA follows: TGCGCCAGCAGCTTACCGCAGGGGGGCGAGCAGTACTTC. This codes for CASSLPQGGEQYF.

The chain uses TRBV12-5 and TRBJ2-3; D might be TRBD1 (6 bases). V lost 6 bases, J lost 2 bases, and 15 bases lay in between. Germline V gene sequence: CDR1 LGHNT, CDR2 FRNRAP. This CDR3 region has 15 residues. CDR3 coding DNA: TGTGCTAGTGGCCTCAGACAGGACCTCACAGATACGCAGTATTTT. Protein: CASGLRQDLTDTQYF.

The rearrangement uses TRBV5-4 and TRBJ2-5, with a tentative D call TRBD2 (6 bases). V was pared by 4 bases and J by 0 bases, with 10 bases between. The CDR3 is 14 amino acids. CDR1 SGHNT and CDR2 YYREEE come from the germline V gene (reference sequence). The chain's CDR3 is CASSNGGYQETQYF. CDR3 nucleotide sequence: TGTGCCAGCAGCAACGGAGGGTACCAAGAGACCCAGTACTTC.

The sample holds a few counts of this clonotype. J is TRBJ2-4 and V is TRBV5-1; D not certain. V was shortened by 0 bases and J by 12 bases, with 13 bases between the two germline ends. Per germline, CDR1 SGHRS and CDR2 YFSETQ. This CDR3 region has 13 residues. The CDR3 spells CASSLADPRAQYF. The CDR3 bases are TGCGCCAGCAGCTTGGCCGACCCACGGGCTCAGTACTTC.

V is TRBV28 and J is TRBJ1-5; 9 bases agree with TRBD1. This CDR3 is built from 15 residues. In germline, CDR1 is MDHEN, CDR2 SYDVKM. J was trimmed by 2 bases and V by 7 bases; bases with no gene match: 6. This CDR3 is CASTRTGAGNQPQHF. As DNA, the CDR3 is TGTGCCAGCACTAGGACAGGGGCCGGCAATCAGCCCCAGCATTTT. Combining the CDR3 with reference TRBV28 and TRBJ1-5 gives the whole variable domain DVKVTQSSRYLVKRTGEKVFLECVQDMDHENMFWYRQDPGLGLRLIYFSYDVKMKEKGDIPEGYSVSREKKERFSLILESASTNQTSMYLCASTRTGAGNQPQHFGDGTRLSIL.

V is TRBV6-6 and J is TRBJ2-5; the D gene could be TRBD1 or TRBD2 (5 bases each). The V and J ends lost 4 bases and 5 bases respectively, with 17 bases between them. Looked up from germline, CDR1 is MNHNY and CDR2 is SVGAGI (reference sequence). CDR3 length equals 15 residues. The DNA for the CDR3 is TGTGCCAGCAGTTCCCGAGGGGCCCGGGACGAGACCCAGTACTTC. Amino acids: CASSSRGARDETQYF.

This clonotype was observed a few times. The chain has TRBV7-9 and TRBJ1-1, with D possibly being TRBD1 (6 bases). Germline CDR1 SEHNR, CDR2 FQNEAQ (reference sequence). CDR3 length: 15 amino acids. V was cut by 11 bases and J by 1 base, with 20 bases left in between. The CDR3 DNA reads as TGTGCCCTCAAAAACAGGAACAGGGAGAACACTGAAGCTTTCTTT. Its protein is CALKNRNRENTEAFF.

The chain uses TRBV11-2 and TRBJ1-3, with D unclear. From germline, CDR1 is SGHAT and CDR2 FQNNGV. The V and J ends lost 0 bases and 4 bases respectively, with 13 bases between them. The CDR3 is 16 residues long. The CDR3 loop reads CASSLEGYGEGNTIYF. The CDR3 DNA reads TGTGCCAGCAGCTTAGAAGGCTATGGGGAAGGAAACACCATATATTTT.

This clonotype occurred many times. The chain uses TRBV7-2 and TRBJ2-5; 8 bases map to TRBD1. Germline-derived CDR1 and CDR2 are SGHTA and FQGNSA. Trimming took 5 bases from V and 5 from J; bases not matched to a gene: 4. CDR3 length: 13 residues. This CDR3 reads CASSPQGEETQYF. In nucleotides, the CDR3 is TGTGCCAGCAGCCCACAGGGGGAGGAGACCCAGTACTTC.

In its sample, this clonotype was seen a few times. The CDR3 DNA reads as TGTGCCAGCAGACAAGGCGGGGGCGCCGGCACAGATACGCAGTATTTT. Translation: CASRQGGGAGTDTQYF. V and J are TRBV7-9 and TRBJ2-3, with a possible D match to TRBD2 (7 bases). The germline gives CDR1 SEHNR, CDR2 FQNEAQ (reference sequence). V lost 6 bases and J lost 1, with 17 bases in between. There are 16 residues in the CDR3.

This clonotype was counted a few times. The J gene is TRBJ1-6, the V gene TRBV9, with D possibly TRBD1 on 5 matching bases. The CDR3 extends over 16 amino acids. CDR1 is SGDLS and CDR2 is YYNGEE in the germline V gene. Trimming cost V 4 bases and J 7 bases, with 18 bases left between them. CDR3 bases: TGTGCCAGCAGCCCAAGAGGGACGGTAGGAAATTCACCCCTCCACTTT. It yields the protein CASSPRGTVGNSPLHF.